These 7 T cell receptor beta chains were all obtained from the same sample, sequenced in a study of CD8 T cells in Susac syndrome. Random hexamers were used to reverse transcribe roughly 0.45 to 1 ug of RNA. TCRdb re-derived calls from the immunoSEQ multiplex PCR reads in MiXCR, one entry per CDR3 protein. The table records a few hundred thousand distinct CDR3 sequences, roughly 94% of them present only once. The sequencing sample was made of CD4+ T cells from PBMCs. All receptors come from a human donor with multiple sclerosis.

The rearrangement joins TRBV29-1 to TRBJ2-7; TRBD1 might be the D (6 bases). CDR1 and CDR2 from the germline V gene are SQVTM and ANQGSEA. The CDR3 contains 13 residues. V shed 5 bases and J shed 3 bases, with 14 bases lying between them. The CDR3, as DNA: TGCAGCGTTAACATTCAGGGGAACTACGAGCAGTACTTC. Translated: CSVNIQGNYEQYF.

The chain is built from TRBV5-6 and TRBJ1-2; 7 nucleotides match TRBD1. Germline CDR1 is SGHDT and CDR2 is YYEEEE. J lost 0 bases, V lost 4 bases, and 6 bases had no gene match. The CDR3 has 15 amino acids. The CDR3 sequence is CASSPWDRPNYGYTF. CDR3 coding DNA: TGTGCCAGCAGCCCCTGGGACAGACCTAACTATGGCTACACCTTC.

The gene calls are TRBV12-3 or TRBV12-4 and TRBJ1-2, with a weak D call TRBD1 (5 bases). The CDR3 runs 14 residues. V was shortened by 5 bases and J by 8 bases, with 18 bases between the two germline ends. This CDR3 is CASSLGGVGFGYTF. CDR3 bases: TGTGCCAGCAGTCTTGGAGGGGTCGGCTTCGGCTACACCTTC.

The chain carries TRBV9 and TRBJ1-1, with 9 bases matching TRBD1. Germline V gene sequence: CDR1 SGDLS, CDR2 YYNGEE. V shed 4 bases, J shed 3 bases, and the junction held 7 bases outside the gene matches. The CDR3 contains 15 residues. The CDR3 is CASSPRDRDDTEAFF. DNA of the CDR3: TGTGCCAGCAGCCCACGGGACAGGGATGACACTGAAGCTTTCTTT.

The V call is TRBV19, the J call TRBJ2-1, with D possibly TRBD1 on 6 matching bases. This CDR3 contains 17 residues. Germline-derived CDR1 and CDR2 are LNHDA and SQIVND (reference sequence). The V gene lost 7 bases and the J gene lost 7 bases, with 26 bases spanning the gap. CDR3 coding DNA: TGTGCCAGTACTCAGGGGCCAAAAGGGGTACTTTGGAATGAGCAGTTCTTC. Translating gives CASTQGPKGVLWNEQFF.

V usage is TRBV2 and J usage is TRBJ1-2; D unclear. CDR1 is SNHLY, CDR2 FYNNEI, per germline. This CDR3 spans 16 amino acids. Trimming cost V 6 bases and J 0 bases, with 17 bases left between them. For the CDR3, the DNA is TGTGCCAGCAGCCCTACAAATTCCGGGACTAACTATGGCTACACCTTC. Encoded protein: CASSPTNSGTNYGYTF.

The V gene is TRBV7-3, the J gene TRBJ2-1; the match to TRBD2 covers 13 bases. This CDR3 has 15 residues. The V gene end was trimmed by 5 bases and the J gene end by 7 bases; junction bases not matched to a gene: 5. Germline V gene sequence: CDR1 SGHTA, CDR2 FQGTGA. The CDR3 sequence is CASSHGTSGENEQFF. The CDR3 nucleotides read TGTGCCAGCAGCCACGGGACTAGCGGGGAGAATGAGCAGTTCTTC.